These 3 T cell receptor beta chains were all obtained from the same sample, sequenced in a study of blood T cell repertoires in COVID-19. The data were produced by immunoSEQ multiplex PCR, yet TCRdb's version contains in-frame clones alone and is incomplete. Of over 250,000 clones detected, approximately 91% appear once; the ten largest clones hold around 2.2%. Material: peripheral blood. These receptors all stem from a woman between 25 and 40 years old with COVID-19, enrolled during active disease.

The genes are TRBV10-3 and TRBJ2-2; TRBD2 matches 10 bases. Germline loops: CDR1 ENHRY, CDR2 SYGVKD. V lost 6 bases and J lost 4; bases outside the gene matches: 5. This CDR3 is 15 amino acids long. The CDR3 DNA follows: TGTGCCATCAGCCTAGCGGGAGTGCGCACCGGGGAGCTGTTTTTT. Its protein product is CAISLAGVRTGELFF.

V and J are TRBV2 and TRBJ2-7, with D maybe TRBD2 (5 bases). This CDR3 is built from 16 residues. V lost 5 bases and J 2 bases, leaving 19 bases between the germline ends. Germline V gene data show CDR1 as SNHLY and CDR2 as FYNNEI. The CDR3 spells CASSYRSDQQPYEQYF. DNA of the CDR3: TGTGCCAGCAGTTACCGTAGCGACCAACAACCCTACGAGCAGTACTTC. Complete variable domain (other parts from reference TRBV2 and TRBJ2-7): EPEVTQTPSHQVTQMGQEVILRCVPISNHLYFYWYRQILGQKVEFLVSFYNNEISEKSEIFDDQFSVERPDGSNFTLKIRSTKLEDSAMYFCASSYRSDQQPYEQYFGPGTRLTVT.

The chain has TRBV5-1 and TRBJ1-3; no definite D call. The CDR3 consists of 16 residues. V was clipped by 0 bases and J by 0 bases, with 10 bases between them. Looked up from germline, CDR1 is SGHRS and CDR2 is YFSETQ. The CDR3 sequence is CASSLAKSGSGNTIYF. The CDR3 DNA follows: TGCGCCAGCAGCTTGGCCAAGAGTGGCTCTGGAAACACCATATATTTT.